This T cell receptor (beta chain) was found in a study of cytotoxic CD8 clonotypes in ibrutinib-treated CLL. The assay was immunoSEQ multiplex PCR, and TCRdb's table has in-frame clones only and misses some. This sample yields about 200,000 clones, of which 79% are seen a single time; 11% belongs to the top ten. Trimming took 5 bases from V and 2 from J, leaving 9 bases between them. Germline assignment: CDR1 MNHEY and CDR2 SVGAGI. The CDR3 loop spans 13 amino acids. A note on this clone: Its target is unknown.

Study results and caveats: The study found baseline clonality above age-matched healthy donors, tracking circulating CD8+ T-cell counts. Clonality was elevated at ibrutinib response and had returned toward baseline at progression.

This specimen was PBMCs, taken after 12 months of ibrutinib treatment. The V and J genes are TRBV6-5 and TRBJ2-5; D is uncertain. This clonotype was sampled from a human donor with chronic lymphocytic leukemia. The CDR3 sequence: CASSLRWQETQYF. The CDR3 DNA sequence: TGTGCCAGCAGTCTACGATGGCAAGAGACCCAGTACTTC.